The rows below give T cell receptor beta chains drawn from one sample of a study of shared clonotypes between healthy human individuals. Sequencing was performed with immunoSEQ multiplex PCR; in TCRdb, only in-frame clones are kept and a portion is missing. The table has about 610,000 clones, approximately 96% seen once; the top ten hold more than 0.085%. Input material: naive CD8+ T cells sorted from blood. These receptors originate from a woman in her twenties or thirties in good health. Each CDR3 is given without its conserved first and last residue.

v_call,cdr3_aa
TRBV11-2,ASSLEVRGSGETQY
TRBV27,ASSSTENTEAF
TRBV7-9,ASSLVGGPHEQY
TRBV27,ASGTSAHNEQF
TRBV19,ASSIPTRGVQPQH
TRBV9,ASSAGTANQPQH
TRBV9,ASSVATGDYYEQY
TRBV15,ATSSDYSGEQY
TRBV27,ASSLSMTGVDEQF
TRBV28,ASNPEGPEAF
TRBV5-1,ASSFRDRPFTNQPQH
TRBV9,ASSFSGRGTDTQY
TRBV4-1,ASSQATGGHRYGYT
TRBV27,ASRGPGQGNYEQY
TRBV9,ASSVGGSVQF
TRBV28,ASSLTENQPQH
TRBV28,ASSLRGGGYGYT
TRBV5-1,ASSDVPGQGGNEQF
TRBV5-1,ASSLATAYEQY
TRBV9,ASSASVGAEAF
TRBV11-2,ASSPPGRGFEQY
TRBV28,ASAGLSYEQY